This T cell receptor beta chain was identified during a study of shared clonotypes between healthy human individuals. CDR1 is SEHNR and CDR2 is FQNEAQ in the germline V gene (reference sequence). The CDR3 runs to 14 residues. Trimming pared 4 bases from V and 4 bases from J, leaving 11 bases between. Around 220 ng DNA, 30,000 or so T cell genomes, went into each sorted-subset replicate PCR. TCRdb's table, derived via immunoSEQ multiplex PCR, lists solely in-frame clones and lacks some. The data hold some 630,000 clones, with approximately 79% observed a single time. The study enrolled healthy HIV-negative adults without recent acute infections or vaccinations as donors. A CD45RA-negative memory subset and a CD45RA+ naive subset were separated from the CD4+ cells.

Source material: memory CD4+ T cells sorted from blood. This sample's subset: CD45RA-negative fraction. The clonotype comes from a woman aged 30 to 39 in good health. The chain employs TRBV7-9 and TRBJ1-5; D may be TRBD1 (6 bases). The CDR3 DNA follows: TGTGCCAGCAGCTCTAACACAGGGAATCAGCCCCAGCATTTT. Translation gives CASSSNTGNQPQHF.